These 14 T cell receptor beta chains came from one sample sequenced in a study of T cell repertoires in cytomegalovirus infection (dated by TCRdb to the late 2010s). Data came from an Illumina HiSeq 1500. TCRdb redid the processing of the public reads, applying fastp at Q25 and MiXCR, and retained in-frame beta chains. Each entry is one CDR3 protein sequence, shown with its most common DNA and genes. The sample contains roughly 150,000 distinct CDR3 sequences, 20% to 25% of them found a single time. The ten largest clonotypes hold roughly 25% of the sample. Their antigens remain unidentified. Reading the label with the study, this specimen's treatment or condition is: in vitro stimulation with specific CMV peptide epitopes to enrich CMV-specific T cells. Sequencing used CD8+ T cells from cultured PBMCs, obtained from culture after CMV antigen stimulation. Receptors were obtained from a human donor in good health (CMV status not recorded). Some clones in this sample may be carry-over from other donors' samples.

This clonotype showed up just a few times. The genes are TRBV27 and TRBJ1-5; D ambiguous. The V gene's germline CDR1 is MNHEY and CDR2 SMNVEV (reference sequence). Trimming pared 8 bases from V and 6 bases from J, leaving 8 bases between. The CDR3 length is 11 residues. CDR3 DNA sequence: TGTGCCAGCGGGCCGGGTCAGCCCCAGCATTTT. Encoded protein: CASGPGQPQHF.

This clonotype has more than one count but fewer than ten. The gene calls are TRBV7-2 and TRBJ2-1; 7 nucleotides line up with TRBD2. Germline CDR1 is SGHTA and CDR2 is FQGNSA. The V segment lost 4 bases and the J segment 5 bases; nucleotides outside the gene matches: 8. There are 15 residues in the CDR3. CDR3: CASSWGGGFNNEQFF. The DNA of the CDR3 is TGTGCCAGCAGCTGGGGGGGAGGTTTTAACAATGAGCAGTTCTTC. Variable domain in full (rest from reference TRBV7-2 and TRBJ2-1): GAGVSQSPSNKVTEKGKDVELRCDPISGHTALYWYRQSLGQGLEFLIYFQGNSAPDKSGLPSDRFSAERTGGSVSTLTIQRTQQEDSAVYLCASSWGGGFNNEQFFGPGTRLTVL.

This clonotype was counted between two and nine times. This chain links TRBV27 with TRBJ2-2; D not resolved. The CDR3 runs 12 residues. The ends were cut back, 9 bases at V and 5 bases at J, with 10 bases in the middle. CDR1 MNHEY and CDR2 SMNVEV come from the germline V gene (reference sequence). The CDR3, as DNA: TGTGCCAGTAGAAGAACTACCGGGGAGCTGTTTTTT. Its protein product is CASRRTTGELFF.

Written as DNA, the CDR3 is TGTGCCAGCAGCTTGGCTCTAGCGCCGGGCGACAATGAGCAGTTCTTC. The encoded protein is CASSLALAPGDNEQFF. The V and J genes are TRBV7-8 and TRBJ2-1; possibly TRBD2 for D (6 bases). The CDR3 covers 16 residues. Germline values: CDR1 SGHVS, CDR2 FQNEAQ. V lost 3 bases and J 5 bases, leaving 17 bases between the germline ends.

This clonotype was counted a few times. CDR3 protein: CASSYFTNQAEAFF. The CDR3 DNA reads TGTGCCAGCAGTTACTTTACCAATCAGGCTGAAGCTTTCTTT. The chain links TRBV6-2 or TRBV6-3 to TRBJ1-1; no definite D call. This CDR3 is built from 14 residues. V was trimmed by 1 base and J by 6 bases, leaving 12 bases between them. The germline gives CDR1 MNHEY, CDR2 SVGEGT.

This clonotype was observed a few times. The chain recombines TRBV7-8 with TRBJ1-1; D is perhaps TRBD1 (6 bases). The CDR3 is 16 amino acids. Looked up from germline, CDR1 is SGHVS and CDR2 is FQNEAQ. V lost 6 bases and J 1 base, leaving 18 bases between the germline ends. The CDR3 region has the DNA TGTGCCAGCAGTCCCATTCCGGGACAAAGGAACACTGAAGCTTTCTTT. This encodes CASSPIPGQRNTEAFF.

The V call is TRBV6-5, the J call TRBJ2-2; unclear D gene. The length of the CDR3 is 12 residues. Trimming shortened V by 2 bases and J by 4 bases, and 2 bases separated the two germline ends. Germline V gene lookup returns CDR1 MNHEY and CDR2 SVGAGI. The CDR3 region has the DNA TGTGCCAGCAGTTACAGCACCGGGGAGCTGTTTTTT. Its translation is CASSYSTGELFF.

The sample holds a few counts of this clonotype. J is TRBJ1-2 and V is TRBV7-9; TRBD1 matches 9 bases. Germline CDR1 reads SEHNR; CDR2 reads FQNEAQ (reference sequence). This CDR3 region has 14 residues. J was trimmed by 7 bases and V by 1 base; bases with no gene match: 4. CDR3 sequence reads: CASSLDIQGAGYTF. The CDR3 bases are TGTGCCAGCAGCTTAGATATACAGGGGGCTGGCTACACCTTC. Complete variable domain (other parts from reference TRBV7-9 and TRBJ1-2): DTGVSQNPRHKITKRGQNVTFRCDPISEHNRLYWYRQTLGQGPEFLTYFQNEAQLEKSRLLSDRFSAERPKGSFSTLEIQRTEQGDSAMYLCASSLDIQGAGYTFGSGTRLTVV.

This clonotype was seen once. The rearrangement joins TRBV28 to TRBJ2-5; 11 bases line up with TRBD2. This CDR3 region has 16 residues. V shed 5 bases and J 0 bases; nucleotides not matched to a gene: 5. From germline, CDR1 is MDHEN and CDR2 SYDVKM. Written as DNA, the CDR3 is TGTGCCAGCAGTCCACTAGCGGGGGCCTACCAAGAGACCCAGTACTTC. Protein: CASSPLAGAYQETQYF.

This clonotype was seen more than once but under ten times. The chain links TRBV4-1 to TRBJ2-1, with D unresolved. This CDR3 region has 12 residues. Germline V CDR1 and CDR2: MGHRA, YSYEKL. V dropped 6 bases and J dropped 7 bases, with 10 bases sitting between them. CDR3 in DNA: TGCGCCAGCAGTCACGAGGTGAATGAGCAGTTCTTC. It yields the protein CASSHEVNEQFF.

The chain couples TRBV6-1 to TRBJ1-1; D is unresolved. CDR1 is MNHNS, CDR2 SASEGT, per germline. This CDR3 contains 16 residues. Trimming removed 3 bases from V and 1 base from J, with 15 bases in between. The chain's CDR3 is CASSDARVQRNTEAFF. CDR3 nucleotide sequence: TGTGCCAGCAGTGACGCGCGAGTACAGAGGAACACTGAAGCTTTCTTT.

This sequence joins TRBV11-2 and TRBJ1-2; weak D call: TRBD1 (5 bases). CDR3 length: 15 residues. The germline V gene encodes CDR1 SGHAT and CDR2 FQNNGV. V was pared by 5 bases and J by 4 bases, with 17 bases between. The CDR3 DNA reads TGTGCCAGCAGCCTAGGGCAGGGAATTTCCTATGGCTACACCTTC. It yields the protein CASSLGQGISYGYTF.

This clonotype was seen many times. The chain links TRBV7-9 to TRBJ1-4, with D hard to call. Germline V gene data show CDR1 as SEHNR and CDR2 as FQNEAQ (reference sequence). CDR3 length: 14 residues. Trimming took 4 bases from V and 5 from J, leaving 11 bases between them. This CDR3 reads CASSSHLTNEKLFF. The CDR3 DNA is TGTGCCAGCAGCTCCCACCTGACGAATGAAAAACTGTTTTTT.

The chain links TRBV7-8 to TRBJ2-1; D unclear. V gave up 1 base and J gave up 11 bases, with 6 bases separating them. The CDR3 runs to 11 residues. Germline values: CDR1 SGHVS, CDR2 FQNEAQ. The CDR3 loop reads CASSLENQQFF. The CDR3 region has the DNA TGTGCCAGCAGCTTAGAAAATCAGCAGTTCTTC.